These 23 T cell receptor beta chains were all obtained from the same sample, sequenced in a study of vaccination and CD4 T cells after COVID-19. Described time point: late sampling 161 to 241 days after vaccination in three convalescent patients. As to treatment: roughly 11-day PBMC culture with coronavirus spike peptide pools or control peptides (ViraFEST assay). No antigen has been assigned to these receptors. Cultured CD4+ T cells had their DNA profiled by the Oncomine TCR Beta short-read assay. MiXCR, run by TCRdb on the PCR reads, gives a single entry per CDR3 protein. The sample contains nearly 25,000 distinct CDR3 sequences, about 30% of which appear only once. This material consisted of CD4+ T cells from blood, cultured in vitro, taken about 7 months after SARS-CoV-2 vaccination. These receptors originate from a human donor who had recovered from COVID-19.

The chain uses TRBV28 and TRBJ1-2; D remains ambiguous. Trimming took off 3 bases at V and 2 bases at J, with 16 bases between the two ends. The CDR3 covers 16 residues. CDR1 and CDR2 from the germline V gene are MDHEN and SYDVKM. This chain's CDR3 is CASSFTSHTRNYGYTF. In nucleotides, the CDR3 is TGTGCCAGCAGTTTCACATCTCACACGCGGAACTATGGCTACACCTTC.

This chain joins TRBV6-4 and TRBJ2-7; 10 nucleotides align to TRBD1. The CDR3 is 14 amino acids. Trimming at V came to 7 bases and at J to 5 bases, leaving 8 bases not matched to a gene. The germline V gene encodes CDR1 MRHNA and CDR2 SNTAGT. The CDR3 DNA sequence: TGTGCCAGCAACCGGGACAGGGGTTCCCACGAGCAGTACTTC. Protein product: CASNRDRGSHEQYF.

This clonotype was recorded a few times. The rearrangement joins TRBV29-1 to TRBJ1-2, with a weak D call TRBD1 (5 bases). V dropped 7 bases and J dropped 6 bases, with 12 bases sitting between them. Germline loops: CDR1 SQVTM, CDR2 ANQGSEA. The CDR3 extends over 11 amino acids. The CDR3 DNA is TGCAGCGACTCCAGGGTTCATGGCTACACCTTC. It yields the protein CSDSRVHGYTF.

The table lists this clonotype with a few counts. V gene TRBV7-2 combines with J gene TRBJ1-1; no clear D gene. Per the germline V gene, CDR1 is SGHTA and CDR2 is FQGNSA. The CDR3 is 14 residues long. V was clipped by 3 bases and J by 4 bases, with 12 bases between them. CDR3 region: CASSFPRTTTEAFF. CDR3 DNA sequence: TGTGCCAGCAGCTTCCCCAGGACTACCACTGAAGCTTTCTTT.

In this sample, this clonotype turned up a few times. The CDR3 reads CASSKTGFSPYEQYF. Here the CDR3 DNA reads TGTGCCAGCAGCAAGACAGGGTTTAGCCCCTACGAGCAGTACTTC. The gene calls are TRBV28 and TRBJ2-7, with 7 nucleotides matching TRBD1. The germline CDR1 and CDR2 sequences are MDHEN and SYDVKM. V gave up 6 bases and J gave up 2 bases; unmatched junction bases: 10. This CDR3 is 15 amino acids long.

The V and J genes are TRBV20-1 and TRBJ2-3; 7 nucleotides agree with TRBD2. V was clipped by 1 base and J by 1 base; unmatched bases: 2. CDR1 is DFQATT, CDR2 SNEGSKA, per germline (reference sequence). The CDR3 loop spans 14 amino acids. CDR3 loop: CSARGGSGTDTQYF. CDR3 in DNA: TGCAGTGCTAGAGGCGGGAGTGGCACAGATACGCAGTATTTT.

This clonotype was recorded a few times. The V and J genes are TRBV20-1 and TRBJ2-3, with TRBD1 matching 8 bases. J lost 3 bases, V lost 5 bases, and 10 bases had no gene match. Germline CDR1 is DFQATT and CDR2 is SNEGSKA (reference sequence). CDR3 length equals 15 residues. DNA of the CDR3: TGCAGTGCTCCCCGACAGGGGTTTTCGACAGATACGCAGTATTTT. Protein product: CSAPRQGFSTDTQYF.

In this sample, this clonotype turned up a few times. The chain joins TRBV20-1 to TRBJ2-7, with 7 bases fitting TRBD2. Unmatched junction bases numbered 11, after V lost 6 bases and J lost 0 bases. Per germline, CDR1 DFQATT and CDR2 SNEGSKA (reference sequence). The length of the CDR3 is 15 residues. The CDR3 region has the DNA TGCAGTGCAAAGGCCCAAGCGGGGAACTCCTACGAGCAGTACTTC. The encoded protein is CSAKAQAGNSYEQYF.

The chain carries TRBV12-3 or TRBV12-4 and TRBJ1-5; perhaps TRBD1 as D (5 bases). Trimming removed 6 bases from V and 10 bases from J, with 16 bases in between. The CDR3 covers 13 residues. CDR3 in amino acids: CASRGDPHEPQHF. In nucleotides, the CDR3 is TGTGCCAGCAGAGGGGACCCCCACGAACCCCAGCATTTT.

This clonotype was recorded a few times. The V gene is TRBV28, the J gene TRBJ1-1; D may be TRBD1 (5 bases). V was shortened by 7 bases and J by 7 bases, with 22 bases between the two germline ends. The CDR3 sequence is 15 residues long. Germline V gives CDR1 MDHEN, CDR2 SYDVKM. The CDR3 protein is CASTLRGAGLHEAFF. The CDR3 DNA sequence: TGTGCCAGCACCCTACGTGGGGCGGGCTTGCATGAAGCTTTCTTT.

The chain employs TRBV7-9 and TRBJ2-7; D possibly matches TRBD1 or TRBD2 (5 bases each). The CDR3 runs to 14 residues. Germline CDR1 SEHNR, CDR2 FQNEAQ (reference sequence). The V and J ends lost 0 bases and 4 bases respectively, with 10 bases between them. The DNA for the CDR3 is TGTGCCAGCAGCTTAGCGGGGGTTGAGTACGAGCAGTACTTC. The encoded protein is CASSLAGVEYEQYF.

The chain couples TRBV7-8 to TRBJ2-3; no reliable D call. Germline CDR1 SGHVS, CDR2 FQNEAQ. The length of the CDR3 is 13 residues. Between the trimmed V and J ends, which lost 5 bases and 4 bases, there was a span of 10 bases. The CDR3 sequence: CASSPPKADTQYF. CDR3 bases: TGTGCCAGCAGCCCCCCCAAAGCAGATACGCAGTATTTT.

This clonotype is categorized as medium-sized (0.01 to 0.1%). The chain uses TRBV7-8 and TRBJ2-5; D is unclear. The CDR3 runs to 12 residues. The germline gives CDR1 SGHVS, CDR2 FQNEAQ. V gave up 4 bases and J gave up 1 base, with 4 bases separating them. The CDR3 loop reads CASSYPQETQYF. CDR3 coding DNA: TGTGCCAGCAGCTATCCCCAAGAGACCCAGTACTTC.

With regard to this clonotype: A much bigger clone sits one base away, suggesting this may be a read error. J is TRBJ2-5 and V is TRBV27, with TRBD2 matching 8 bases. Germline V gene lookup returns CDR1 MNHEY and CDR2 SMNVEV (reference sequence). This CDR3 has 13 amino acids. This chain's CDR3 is CASRTSAQEAQYF. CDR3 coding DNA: TGTGCCAGCAGGACTAGCGCTCAAGAGGCCCAGTACTTC.

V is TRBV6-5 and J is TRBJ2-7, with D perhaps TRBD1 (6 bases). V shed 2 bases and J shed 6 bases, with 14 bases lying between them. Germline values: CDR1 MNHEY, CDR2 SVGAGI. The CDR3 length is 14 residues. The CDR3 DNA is TGTGCCAGCAGTTACCCGGGATTAGGGGGCGAGCAGTACTTC. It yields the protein CASSYPGLGGEQYF.

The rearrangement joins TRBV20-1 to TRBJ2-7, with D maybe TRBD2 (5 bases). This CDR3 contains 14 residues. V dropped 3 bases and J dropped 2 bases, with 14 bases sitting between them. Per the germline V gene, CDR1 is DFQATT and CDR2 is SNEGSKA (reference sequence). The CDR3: CSASGQAGTYEQYF. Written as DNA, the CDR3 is TGCAGTGCTAGCGGCCAGGCGGGTACCTACGAGCAGTACTTC.

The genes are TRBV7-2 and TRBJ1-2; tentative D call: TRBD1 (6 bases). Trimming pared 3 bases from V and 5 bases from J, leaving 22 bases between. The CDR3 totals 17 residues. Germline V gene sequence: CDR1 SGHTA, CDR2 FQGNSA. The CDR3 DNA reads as TGTGCCAGCAGCTTGGGGTCCGGGACATTACTTATATATGGCTACACCTTC. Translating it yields CASSLGSGTLLIYGYTF.

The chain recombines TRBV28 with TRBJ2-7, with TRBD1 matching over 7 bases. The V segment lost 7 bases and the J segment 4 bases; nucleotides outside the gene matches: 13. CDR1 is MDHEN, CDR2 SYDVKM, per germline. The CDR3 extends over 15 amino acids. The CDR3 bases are TGTGCCAGCAACCCCTCGGACAGGTTACAATACGAGCAGTACTTC. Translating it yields CASNPSDRLQYEQYF.

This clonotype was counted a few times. The CDR3 is CSAKGTVYEQYF. The CDR3 DNA is TGCAGTGCCAAAGGGACAGTCTACGAGCAGTACTTC. This chain links TRBV20-1 with TRBJ2-7, with 7 nucleotides matching TRBD1. Germline V gene sequence: CDR1 DFQATT, CDR2 SNEGSKA (reference sequence). This CDR3 is built from 12 residues. J gave up 3 bases and V 6 bases, and 5 bases lay outside the gene matches.

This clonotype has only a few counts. Here the CDR3 reads CASSETGGVDEQYF. CDR3 in DNA: TGTGCCAGCAGCGAGACAGGGGGCGTTGACGAGCAGTACTTC. The V gene is TRBV7-9, the J gene TRBJ2-7; 10 bases agree with TRBD1. Trimming cost V 5 bases and J 5 bases; bases outside gene matches: 6. This CDR3 region has 14 residues. Germline CDR1 is SEHNR and CDR2 is FQNEAQ (reference sequence).

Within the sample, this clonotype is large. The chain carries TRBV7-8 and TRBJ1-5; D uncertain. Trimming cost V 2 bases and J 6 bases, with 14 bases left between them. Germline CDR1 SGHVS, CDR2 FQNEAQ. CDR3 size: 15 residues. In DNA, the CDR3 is TGTGCCAGCAGCTTATCGGGTCAGGTTGCTCAGCCCCAGCATTTT. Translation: CASSLSGQVAQPQHF.

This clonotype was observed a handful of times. CDR3 loop: CASSDRETQYF. The CDR3 nucleotides read TGTGCCAGCAGTGATAGGGAGACCCAGTACTTC. This chain links TRBV2 with TRBJ2-5; D not resolved. The CDR3 spans 11 residues. Trimming removed 3 bases at V and 5 bases at J, with 4 bases between. Germline assignment: CDR1 SNHLY and CDR2 FYNNEI. The full variable domain, in which reference TRBV2 and TRBJ2-5 provide the parts outside the CDR3, is EPEVTQTPSHQVTQMGQEVILRCVPISNHLYFYWYRQILGQKVEFLVSFYNNEISEKSEIFDDQFSVERPDGSNFTLKIRSTKLEDSAMYFCASSDRETQYFGPGTRLLVL.

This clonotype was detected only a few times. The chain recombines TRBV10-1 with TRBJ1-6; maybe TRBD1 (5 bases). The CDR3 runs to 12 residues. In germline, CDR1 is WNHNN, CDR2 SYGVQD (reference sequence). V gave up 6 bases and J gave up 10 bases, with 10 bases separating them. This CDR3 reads CASREGASPLHF. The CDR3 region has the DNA TGCGCCAGCAGGGAAGGGGCCTCACCCCTCCACTTT.